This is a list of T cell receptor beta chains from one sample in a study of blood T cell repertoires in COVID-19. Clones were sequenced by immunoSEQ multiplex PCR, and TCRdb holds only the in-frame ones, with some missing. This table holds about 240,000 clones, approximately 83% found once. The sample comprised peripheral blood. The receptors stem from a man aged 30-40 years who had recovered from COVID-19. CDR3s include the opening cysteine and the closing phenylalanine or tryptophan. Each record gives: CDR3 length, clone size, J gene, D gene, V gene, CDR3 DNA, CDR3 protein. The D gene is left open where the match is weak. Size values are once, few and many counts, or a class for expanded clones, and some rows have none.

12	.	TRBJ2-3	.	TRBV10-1	TGCGCCAGCAGTAGACACACAGATACGCAGTATTTT	CASSRHTDTQYF
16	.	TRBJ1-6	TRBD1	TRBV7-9	TGTGCCAGCAGCTTAGGCGGATCGAGGGGGCGTTCACCCCTCCACTTT	CASSLGGSRGRSPLHF
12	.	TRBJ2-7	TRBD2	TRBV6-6	TGTGCCACACGCGGGGGGGGCTACGAGCAGTACTTC	CATRGGGYEQYF
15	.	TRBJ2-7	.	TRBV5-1	TGCGCCAGCAGCTACGAGGGGGAAGCCACCTACGAGCAGTACTTC	CASSYEGEATYEQYF
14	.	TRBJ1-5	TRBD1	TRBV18	TGTGCCAGCTCAATGACAGGGGACAATCAGCCCCAGCATTTT	CASSMTGDNQPQHF
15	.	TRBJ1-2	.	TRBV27	TGTGCCAGCAGAGCCACGGGACGGGGGATCTATGGCTACACCTTC	CASRATGRGIYGYTF
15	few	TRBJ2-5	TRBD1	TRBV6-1	TGTGCCAGCAGTGAGTGGACAGGGGGAGGCGAGACCCAGTACTTC	CASSEWTGGGETQYF
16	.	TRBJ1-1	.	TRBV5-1	TGCGCCAGCAGCTTGGGCCAGGGGATGGTAAACACTGAAGCTTTCTTT	CASSLGQGMVNTEAFF
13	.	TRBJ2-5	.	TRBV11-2	TGTGCCAGCAGCTTAGGGGAGCAAGAGACCCAGTACTTC	CASSLGEQETQYF
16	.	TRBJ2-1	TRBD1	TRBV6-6	TGTGCCAGCAGCTCCCGGACAGGCGAAAAGTACAATGAGCAGTTCTTC	CASSSRTGEKYNEQFF
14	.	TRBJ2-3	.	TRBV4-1	TGCGCCAGCAGCCGAACAGGGAGCACAGATACGCAGTATTTT	CASSRTGSTDTQYF
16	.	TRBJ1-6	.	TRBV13	TGTGCCAGCAGCTCACCTACGGAGGATGGGAGTTCACCCCTCCACTTT	CASSSPTEDGSSPLHF
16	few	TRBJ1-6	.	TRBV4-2	TGTGCCAGCAGCCAAGATGAAGGGCAGGGAAATTCACCCCTCCACTTT	CASSQDEGQGNSPLHF
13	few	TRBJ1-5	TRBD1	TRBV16	TGTGCCAGCAGTCCCCAGGGGGCTCAGCCCCAGCATTTT	CASSPQGAQPQHF
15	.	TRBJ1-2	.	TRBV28	TGTGCCAGCAGTTTCCCCCGGGTGCCCTCCCTGGGCTACACCTTC	CASSFPRVPSLGYTF
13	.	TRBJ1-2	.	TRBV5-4	.	CASSFAEGAYGTF
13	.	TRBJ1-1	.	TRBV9	TGTGCCAGCAGCGCAGCAGGCAACACTGAAGCTTTCTTT	CASSAAGNTEAFF
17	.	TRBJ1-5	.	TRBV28	TGTGCCAGCAGAAAAAACCCGGGACTTTCCGTCGGTCAGCCCCAGCATTTT	CASRKNPGLSVGQPQHF
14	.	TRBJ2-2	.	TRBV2	TGTGCCAGCATTGAGGGGCCTTACACCGGGGAGCTGTTTTTT	CASIEGPYTGELFF
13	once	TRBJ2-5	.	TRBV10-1	TGCGCCAGCAGTCATACTAAAGAGGAGACCCAGTACTTC	CASSHTKEETQYF
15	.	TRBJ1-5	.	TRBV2	TGTGCCAGCAACAGTGGCAGGGATAGCAATCAGCCCCAGCATTTT	CASNSGRDSNQPQHF
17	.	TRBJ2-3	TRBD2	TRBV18	TGTGCCAGCTCACCGATGGGAGCGGGGGGGCGGAGAGATACGCAGTATTTT	CASSPMGAGGRRDTQYF
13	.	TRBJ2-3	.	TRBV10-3	TGTGCCATCAGTGAGGAGGTGGCAGATACGCAGTATTTT	CAISEEVADTQYF
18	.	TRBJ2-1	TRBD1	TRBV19	TGTGCCAGTACCCCCCGTCGTGGGGTTACAGGGGGTAGTAATGAGCAGTTCTTC	CASTPRRGVTGGSNEQFF
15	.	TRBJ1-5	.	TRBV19	TGTGCCAGTAGTACCACCCGGGATACCAATCAGCCCCAGCATTTT	CASSTTRDTNQPQHF
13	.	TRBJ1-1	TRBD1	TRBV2	TGTGCCAGCAGGGACAGGGCGGGCACTGAAGCTTTCTTT	CASRDRAGTEAFF
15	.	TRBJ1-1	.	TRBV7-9	TGTGCCAGCAGCCCCCGGCAGGGTGTGGACACTGAAGCTTTCTTT	CASSPRQGVDTEAFF
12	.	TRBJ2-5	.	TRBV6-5	TGTGCTTTCCTCGAGCAGGGGGAGACCCAGTACTTC	CAFLEQGETQYF
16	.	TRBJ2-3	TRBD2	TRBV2	TGTGCCAGCCGTAGCGGGGGGTTTAAAAGTCCAGATACGCAGTATTTT	CASRSGGFKSPDTQYF
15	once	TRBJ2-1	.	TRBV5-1	TGCGCCAGCAGCTTGGAACGGGGGACCTACAATGAGCAGTTCTTC	CASSLERGTYNEQFF
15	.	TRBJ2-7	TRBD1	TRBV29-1	TGCAGCGTCATCCCCGGGACAGGGGACTCCTACGAGCAGTACTTC	CSVIPGTGDSYEQYF
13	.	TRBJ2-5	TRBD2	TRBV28	TGTGCCAGCTCCGGGAGGCGGGTGGAGACCCAGTACTTC	CASSGRRVETQYF
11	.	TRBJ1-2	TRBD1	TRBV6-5	TGTGCCAGCACCCGACAGGGGGGCTACACCTTC	CASTRQGGYTF
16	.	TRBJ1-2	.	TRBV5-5	TGTGCCAGCAGCCGGGGATGGGGGCGCTCAGACTATGGCTACACCTTC	CASSRGWGRSDYGYTF
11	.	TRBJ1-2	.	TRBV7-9	TGTGCCCAGCCCCGCGGAAACGGCTACACCTTC	CAQPRGNGYTF
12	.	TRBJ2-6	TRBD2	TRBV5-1	TGCGCCAGCGGAGAAGCGGGAACCGTCCTGACTTTC	CASGEAGTVLTF
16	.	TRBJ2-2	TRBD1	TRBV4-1	TGCGCCAGCAGCCAAGAGGGACAGAAGTATGCCGGGGAGCTGTTTTTT	CASSQEGQKYAGELFF
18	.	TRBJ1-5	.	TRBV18	TGTGCCAGCTCACGCTCCCGAACAGGGCCAGGCGCCAATCAGCCCCAGCATTTT	CASSRSRTGPGANQPQHF
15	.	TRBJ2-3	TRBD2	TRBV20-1	TGCAGTGCTAGTGGGACTAGCGGTCACACAGATACGCAGTATTTT	CSASGTSGHTDTQYF
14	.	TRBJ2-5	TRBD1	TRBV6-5	TGTGCCAGCAGGGACAGGGCTGCTCAAGAGACCCAGTACTTC	CASRDRAAQETQYF
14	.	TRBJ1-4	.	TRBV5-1	TGCGCCAGCAGCCCCCTTGCAACTAATGAAAAACTGTTTTTT	CASSPLATNEKLFF
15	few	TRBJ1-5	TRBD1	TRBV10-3	TGTGCCATCAGTGAAACCGGGACAGGAACAGCGCCCCAGCATTTT	CAISETGTGTAPQHF
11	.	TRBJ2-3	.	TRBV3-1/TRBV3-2	TGTGCCAGCAGCCGGGACTGGACGCAGTATTTT	CASSRDWTQYF
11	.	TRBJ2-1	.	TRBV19	TGTGCCAGTAGTAGTGGGCCTGAGCAGTTCTTC	CASSSGPEQFF
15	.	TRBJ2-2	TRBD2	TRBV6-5	TGTGCCAGCAGAGTAGCGGGGGCGAACACCGGGGAGCTGTTTTTT	CASRVAGANTGELFF
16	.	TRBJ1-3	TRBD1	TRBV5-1	TGCGCCAGCAGCTTGGGGGACAGCTCTCCCCGAAACACCATATATTTT	CASSLGDSSPRNTIYF
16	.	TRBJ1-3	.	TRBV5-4	TGTGCCAGCAGCATGATCGGGGGAGGGTCTGGAAACACCATATATTTT	CASSMIGGGSGNTIYF
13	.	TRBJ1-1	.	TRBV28	TGTGCCAGCAGCACAGTCATGAACACTGAAGCTTTCTTT	CASSTVMNTEAFF
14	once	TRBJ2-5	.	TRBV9	TGTGCCAGCAGCAACGGTGCCTTCCAAGAGACCCAGTACTTC	CASSNGAFQETQYF
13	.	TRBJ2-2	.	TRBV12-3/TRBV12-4	TGTGCCAGCATGGACTCAAACACCGGGGAGCTGTTTTTT	CASMDSNTGELFF
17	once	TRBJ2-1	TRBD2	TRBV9	TGTGCCAGCAGCGTAGTGGCTAGCGGGGGAGTATACAATGAGCAGTTCTTC	CASSVVASGGVYNEQFF
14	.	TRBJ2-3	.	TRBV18	TGTGCCAGCTCCCCCAGACAGCGCACAGATACGCAGTATTTT	CASSPRQRTDTQYF
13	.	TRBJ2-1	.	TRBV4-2	TGTGCCAGCAGCCAAGTCCCCGGGGACACGCAGTTCTTC	CASSQVPGDTQFF
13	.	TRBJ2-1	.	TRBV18	TGTGCCAGCTCACGTACAGGGAGCAATGAGCAGTTCTTC	CASSRTGSNEQFF
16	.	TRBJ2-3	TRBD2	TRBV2	TGTGCCAGCAGGCTGGGACTAGCGGGTAGCACAGATACGCAGTATTTT	CASRLGLAGSTDTQYF
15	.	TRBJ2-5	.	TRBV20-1	TGCAGTGCTAGTGAGTCGCGCGGCCCACAAGAGACCCAGTACTTC	CSASESRGPQETQYF
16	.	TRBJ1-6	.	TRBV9	TGTGCCAGCAGCGCAAATATTGGGCTTAATAATTCACCCCTCCACTTT	CASSANIGLNNSPLHF
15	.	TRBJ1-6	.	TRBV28	TGTGCCAGCAGTACCACACGACACGGGAGATCACCCCTCCACTTT	CASSTTRHGRSPLHF
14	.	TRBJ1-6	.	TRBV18	TGTGCCAGCTCACCAAACGGGAATAATTCACCCCTCCACTTT	CASSPNGNNSPLHF
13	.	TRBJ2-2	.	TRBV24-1	TGTGCCACCAGTGATTTAAGCGACGGGGAGCTGTTTTTT	CATSDLSDGELFF